The clone carrying this T cell receptor (beta chain) was found many times. The antigen is undetermined. In TCRdb, the PCR reads were re-called with MiXCR into one record per CDR3 protein. The table includes over 600,000 distinct CDR3 sequences, approximately 20% detected once. These data originate in a study of molecular identifiers for immune sequencing clone quantification. Whole-study findings and limits: Barcode-sharing identical TCR molecules could underestimate highly expanded clone sizes.

Libraries of naive CD8 T cells were made from about 21,000 to 970,000 sorted cells. They used 10%, 30% or 50% RNA. Sorting isolated naive CD8 T cells as CD8+CD4-CCR7+CD45RA+ events. The germline V gene has CDR1 SGHVS and CDR2 FNYEAQ. The CDR3 extends over 15 amino acids. With 4 bases removed from V and 6 bases from J, the gap between germline ends came to 17 bases. Source material: naive CD8+ T cells from blood, with Jurkat cell RNA spiked in. The subset denotes: FACS-sorted CD8+CD4-CCR7+CD45RA+ naive T cells. The source is a human donor in good health. Some libraries in this study had Jurkat cell RNA spiked in. The chain joins TRBV7-6 to TRBJ2-3, with D possibly matching TRBD2 (6 bases). CDR3 sequence reads: CASSSSREFLDTQYF. The CDR3 bases are TGTGCCAGCAGCTCCAGCCGGGAGTTTTTGGATACGCAGTATTTT.